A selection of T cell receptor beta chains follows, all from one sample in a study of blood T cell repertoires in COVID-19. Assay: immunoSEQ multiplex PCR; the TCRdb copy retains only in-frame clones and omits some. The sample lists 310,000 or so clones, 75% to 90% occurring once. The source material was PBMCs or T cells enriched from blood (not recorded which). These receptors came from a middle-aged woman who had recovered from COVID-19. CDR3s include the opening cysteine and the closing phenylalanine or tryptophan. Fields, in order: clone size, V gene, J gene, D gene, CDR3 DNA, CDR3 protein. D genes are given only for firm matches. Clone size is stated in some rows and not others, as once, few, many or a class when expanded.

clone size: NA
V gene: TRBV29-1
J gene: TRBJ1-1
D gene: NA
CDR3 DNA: TGCAGCGTCGAACAGGTAGTTGGCACTGAAGCTTTCTTT
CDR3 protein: CSVEQVVGTEAFF

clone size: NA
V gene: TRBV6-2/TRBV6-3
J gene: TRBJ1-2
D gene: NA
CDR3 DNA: TGTGCCAGCAGTTACTCGAGGCCTAACTATGGCTACACCTTC
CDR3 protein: CASSYSRPNYGYTF

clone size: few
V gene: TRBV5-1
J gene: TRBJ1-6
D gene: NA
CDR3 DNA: TGCGCCAGCAGGGACTCAGGAGAGCCCCTCCACTTT
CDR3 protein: CASRDSGEPLHF

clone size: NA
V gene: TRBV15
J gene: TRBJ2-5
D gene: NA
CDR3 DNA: TGTGCCACCAGCAGAGGCCTCAGCCAAGAGACCCAGTACTTC
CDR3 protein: CATSRGLSQETQYF

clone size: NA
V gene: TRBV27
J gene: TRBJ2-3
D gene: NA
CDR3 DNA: TGTGCCAGCAGTCCGGGGGGACACCCTACGCAGTATTTT
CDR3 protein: CASSPGGHPTQYF

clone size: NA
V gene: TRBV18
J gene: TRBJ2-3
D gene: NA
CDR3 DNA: TGTGCCAGCTCACTCCCCTCTGACAGGAGCACAGATACGCAGTATTTT
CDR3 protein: CASSLPSDRSTDTQYF

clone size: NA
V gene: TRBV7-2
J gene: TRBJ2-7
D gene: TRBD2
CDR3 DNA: TGTGCCAGCAGCTCGGGACTAGCGGGGTCCTACGAGCAGTACTTC
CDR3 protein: CASSSGLAGSYEQYF

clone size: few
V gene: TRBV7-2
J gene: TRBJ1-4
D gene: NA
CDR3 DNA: TGTGCCAGCAGCTTAAATCCCTCTACGACTAATGAAAAACTGTTTTTT
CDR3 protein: CASSLNPSTTNEKLFF

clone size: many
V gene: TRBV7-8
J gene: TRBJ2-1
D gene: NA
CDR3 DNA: TGTGCCAGCAGCCGAGCGGCATCCTCCTACAATGAGCAGTTCTTC
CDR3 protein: CASSRAASSYNEQFF

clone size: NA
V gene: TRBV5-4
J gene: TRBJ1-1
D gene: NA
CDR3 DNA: TGTGCCAGCAGCTGGGGGGGGGTCACTGAAGCTTTCTTT
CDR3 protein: CASSWGGVTEAFF

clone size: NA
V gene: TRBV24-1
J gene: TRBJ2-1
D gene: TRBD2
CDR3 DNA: TGTGCCACCAGTGATCCGACTAGCGGGAACATCTACAATGAGCAGTTCTTC
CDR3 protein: CATSDPTSGNIYNEQFF

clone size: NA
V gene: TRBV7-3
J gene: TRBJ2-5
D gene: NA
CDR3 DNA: TGTGCCAGCAGCTTATCCGGGGGGCTCGGGGAGACCCAGTACTTC
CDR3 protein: CASSLSGGLGETQYF